This passage covers 25 T cell receptor beta chains from one sample sequenced in a study of shared T cell receptors in the human thymus. Repertoires were generated with immunoSEQ multiplex PCR, while TCRdb's copy carries only in-frame clones and drops some. The table lists some 760,000 clones, approximately 85% of them singletons. This sample also appeared in a second study, on human thymus T cells.

Sequences were obtained from thymocytes. All receptors come from a girl less than two years old with a congenital heart defect.

In nucleotides, the CDR3 is TGTGCCAGCAGGGGACACAGGGGCGCTGAAGCTTTCTTT. This sequence encodes CASRGHRGAEAFF. V is TRBV9 and J is TRBJ1-1, with 7 nucleotides matching TRBD1. CDR1 is SGDLS and CDR2 is YYNGEE in the germline V gene. The V and J ends lost 5 bases and 6 bases, in that order; junction bases with no gene match: 7. The CDR3 covers 13 residues.

The V gene is TRBV11-2, the J gene TRBJ1-5; TRBD1 matches 12 bases. Trimming took 4 bases from V and 2 from J; bases not matched to a gene: 9. This CDR3 has 18 residues. The germline V gene encodes CDR1 SGHAT and CDR2 FQNNGV. Written as DNA, the CDR3 is TGTGCCAGCAGCTCCCACCCGGGACAGGGGGCCGGCAATCAGCCCCAGCATTTT. Protein product: CASSSHPGQGAGNQPQHF.

The V and J genes are TRBV5-4 and TRBJ1-1, with 11 bases lining up with TRBD1. The J segment lost 4 bases and the V segment lost 0 bases, leaving 2 bases of the junction unmatched. Germline-derived CDR1 and CDR2 are SGHNT and YYREEE (reference sequence). The CDR3 runs to 15 residues. CDR3 amino acids: CASSLVGTGGTEAFF. The CDR3 DNA sequence: TGTGCCAGCAGCTTGGTGGGGACAGGGGGCACTGAAGCTTTCTTT. Filled out from reference TRBV5-4 and TRBJ1-1, the complete variable domain reads ETGVTQSPTHLIKTRGQQVTLRCSSQSGHNTVSWYQQALGQGPQFIFQYYREEENGRGNFPPRFSGLQFPNYSSELNVNALELDDSALYLCASSLVGTGGTEAFFGQGTRLTVV.

The rearrangement uses TRBV19 and TRBJ2-5; 9 positions match TRBD2. Germline CDR1 is LNHDA and CDR2 is SQIVND (reference sequence). This CDR3 region has 15 residues. V lost 5 bases and J lost 5; bases outside the gene matches: 9. The CDR3 nucleotides are TGTGCCAGTAGTGGCCCTAGCGGGGTTTTTGAGACCCAGTACTTC. Translation gives CASSGPSGVFETQYF.

The chain couples TRBV5-8 to TRBJ1-2, with 7 bases aligning to TRBD1. V lost 1 base, J lost 10 bases, and 10 bases stayed unmatched. The CDR3 runs 14 residues. The germline V gene has CDR1 SGHTS and CDR2 YDEGEE. The CDR3 DNA reads as TGTGCCAGCAGCTTGCGCGGGGACAGTAGGGACTACACCTTC. Residues: CASSLRGDSRDYTF.

This clone was picked up a small number of times. The chain is built from TRBV9 and TRBJ2-2, with D uncertain. The CDR3 length is 16 residues. V gave up 4 bases and J gave up 3 bases, with 16 bases separating them. Germline CDR1 is SGDLS and CDR2 is YYNGEE. CDR3 bases: TGTGCCAGCAGCCACACTACTACTGTGGACACCGGGGAGCTGTTTTTT. It translates to CASSHTTTVDTGELFF. The variable domain in full, completed from reference TRBV9 and TRBJ2-2, reads DSGVTQTPKHLITATGQRVTLRCSPRSGDLSVYWYQQSLDQGLQFLIQYYNGEERAKGNILERFSAQQFPDLHSELNLSSLELGDSALYFCASSHTTTVDTGELFFGEGSRLTVL.

The V and J genes are TRBV5-1 and TRBJ2-7; 10 bases fit TRBD1. Per the germline V gene, CDR1 is SGHRS and CDR2 is YFSETQ. This CDR3 region has 14 residues. V shed 6 bases, J shed 3 bases, and the junction held 6 bases outside the gene matches. DNA for the CDR3: TGCGCCAGCAACCGGGACAGGGGCCACTACGAGCAGTACTTC. Protein: CASNRDRGHYEQYF.

V and J are TRBV7-8 and TRBJ1-5; no reliable D call. Per germline, CDR1 SGHVS and CDR2 FQNEAQ. Trimming pared 2 bases from V and 8 bases from J, leaving 13 bases between. The CDR3 extends over 14 amino acids. The CDR3 is CASSLIADKEPQHF. DNA of the CDR3: TGTGCCAGCAGCTTAATCGCAGATAAAGAGCCCCAGCATTTT.

The chain uses TRBV6-6 and TRBJ1-1; TRBD1 might be the D (5 bases). CDR3 length: 13 amino acids. V was pared by 5 bases and J by 1 base, with 8 bases between. Germline-derived CDR1 and CDR2 are MNHNY and SVGAGI (reference sequence). Here the CDR3 DNA reads TGTGCCAGCAGTCGGGGGTGGAACACTGAAGCTTTCTTT. This sequence encodes CASSRGWNTEAFF.

V gene TRBV28 combines with J gene TRBJ2-6, with D uncertain. V lost 5 bases and J 7 bases, leaving 12 bases between the germline ends. The germline V gene encodes CDR1 MDHEN and CDR2 SYDVKM. CDR3 length equals 14 residues. The CDR3 loop reads CASSPPPRANVLTF. The CDR3 nucleotides read TGTGCCAGCAGTCCCCCACCGAGAGCCAACGTCCTGACTTTC.

This clone was recorded only once. The chain is built from TRBV5-6 and TRBJ1-2; a weak D match, TRBD1 (5 bases). This CDR3 has 18 residues. The germline CDR1 and CDR2 sequences are SGHDT and YYEEEE. With 3 bases removed from V and 8 bases from J, the gap between germline ends came to 29 bases. The CDR3 region has the DNA TGTGCCAGCAGCTCTCGGGGCGGAACGGGGACTAAACTTTGGGGCTACACCTTC. This encodes CASSSRGGTGTKLWGYTF.

The rearrangement joins TRBV4-1 to TRBJ1-5; 7 bases match TRBD1. CDR1 is MGHRA and CDR2 is YSYEKL in the germline V gene. The V gene end was trimmed by 2 bases and the J gene end by 7 bases; junction bases not matched to a gene: 8. The CDR3 runs to 15 residues. The CDR3 sequence is CASSQLSTGKQPQHF. The CDR3 DNA sequence: TGCGCCAGCAGCCAACTCTCGACAGGGAAGCAGCCCCAGCATTTT.

V is TRBV18 and J is TRBJ2-1, with no clear D. Looked up from germline, CDR1 is KGHSH and CDR2 is LQKENI. The germline V and J ends were trimmed by 6 bases and 8 bases, with 11 bases remaining between them. The CDR3 covers 12 residues. As DNA, the CDR3 is TGTGCCAGCTCTTTTAGACACGATGAGCAGTTCTTC. It codes for CASSFRHDEQFF.

The V gene is TRBV4-1, the J gene TRBJ1-2; tentatively, D is TRBD1 (6 bases). V shed 2 bases and J shed 3 bases, with 19 bases lying between them. Germline CDR1 reads MGHRA; CDR2 reads YSYEKL. The length of the CDR3 is 17 residues. CDR3 residues: CASSQPGGARDYYGYTF. The CDR3 DNA is TGCGCCAGCAGCCAACCGGGGGGGGCCAGGGACTACTATGGCTACACCTTC.

The sample holds a few counts of this clone. The chain joins TRBV5-1 to TRBJ1-4; tentative D call: TRBD1 (5 bases). Deletions cut 3 bases from V and 3 bases from J, with 9 bases between. This CDR3 region has 14 residues. Per germline, CDR1 SGHRS and CDR2 YFSETQ. The CDR3 protein is CASSWGSPNEKLFF. The CDR3 coding sequence is TGCGCCAGCAGCTGGGGCAGCCCTAATGAAAAACTGTTTTTT. The complete variable domain, with remaining parts taken from reference TRBV5-1 and TRBJ1-4, reads KAGVTQTPRYLIKTRGQQVTLSCSPISGHRSVSWYQQTPGQGLQFLFEYFSETQRNKGNFPGRFSGRQFSNSRSEMNVSTLELGDSALYLCASSWGSPNEKLFFGSGTQLSVL.

The rearrangement uses TRBV30 and TRBJ2-7; weak D call: TRBD1 (5 bases). The CDR3 sequence is 12 residues long. Germline V gene sequence: CDR1 GTSNPN, CDR2 SVGIG (reference sequence). Trimming stripped 4 bases from V and 0 bases from J, with 7 bases between. In DNA, the CDR3 is TGTGCCTGGAAAACAGGCTCCTACGAGCAGTACTTC. Translation gives CAWKTGSYEQYF.

This clone was seen a handful of times. J is TRBJ1-6 and V is TRBV5-5; maybe TRBD1 (5 bases). CDR3 length: 14 residues. CDR1 is SGHKS, CDR2 YYEKEE, per germline (reference sequence). The V end was cut by 4 bases, the J end by 5 bases, with 10 bases between. The CDR3 loop is CASSPTVNNSPLHF. The CDR3 nucleotides are TGTGCCAGCAGCCCGACAGTAAATAATTCACCCCTCCACTTT. Full variable domain (outside the CDR3, taken from reference TRBV5-5 and TRBJ1-6): DAGVTQSPTHLIKTRGQQVTLRCSPISGHKSVSWYQQVLGQGPQFIFQYYEKEERGRGNFPDRFSARQFPNYSSELNVNALLLGDSALYLCASSPTVNNSPLHFGNGTRLTVT.

The rearrangement joins TRBV7-2 to TRBJ2-2; 11 bases match TRBD1. There are 18 residues in the CDR3. Germline CDR1 SGHTA, CDR2 FQGNSA. The J segment lost 7 bases and the V segment lost 5 bases, leaving 15 bases of the junction unmatched. The CDR3 reads CASSPPVGTGGTIGELFF. The CDR3 coding sequence is TGTGCCAGCAGCCCGCCGGTTGGGACAGGGGGGACCATCGGGGAGCTGTTTTTT.

The V call is TRBV7-6, the J call TRBJ1-5; D is undetermined. The ends were cut back, 2 bases at V and 4 bases at J, with 12 bases in the middle. Germline lookup yields CDR1 SGHVS and CDR2 FNYEAQ. The CDR3 has 15 residues. This chain's CDR3 is CASSLNSARNQPQHF. DNA of the CDR3: TGTGCCAGCAGCTTAAATTCCGCCAGGAATCAGCCCCAGCATTTT. Looking up the rest from reference TRBV7-6 and TRBJ1-5 gives the full variable domain: GAGVSQSPRYKVTKRGQDVALRCDPISGHVSLYWYRQALGQGPEFLTYFNYEAQQDKSGLPNDRFSAERPEGSISTLTIQRTEQRDSAMYRCASSLNSARNQPQHFGDGTRLSIL.

The V gene is TRBV15, the J gene TRBJ2-6; D is uncertain. V was clipped by 8 bases and J by 0 bases, with 17 bases between them. The germline V gene has CDR1 LNHNV and CDR2 YYDKDF (reference sequence). The CDR3 is 17 residues long. The CDR3 here is CATCPGSSYSGANVLTF. CDR3 DNA sequence: TGTGCCACCTGCCCAGGTTCCTCATACTCTGGGGCCAACGTCCTGACTTTC.

This chain joins TRBV27 and TRBJ1-1, with D hard to call. Germline CDR1 is MNHEY and CDR2 is SMNVEV (reference sequence). Deletions cut 8 bases from V and 0 bases from J, with 10 bases between. The CDR3 has 13 amino acids. The chain's CDR3 is CASASVVNTEAFF. CDR3 bases: TGTGCCAGCGCTTCGGTGGTGAACACTGAAGCTTTCTTT.

The V and J genes are TRBV7-9 and TRBJ1-1; 9 bases are a match to TRBD1. This CDR3 has 15 amino acids. Looked up from germline, CDR1 is SEHNR and CDR2 is FQNEAQ (reference sequence). V dropped 8 bases and J dropped 5; count of bases not matched to a gene: 12. The CDR3 is CASHRLTGGRTEAFF. CDR3 nucleotide sequence: TGTGCCAGCCATCGGCTGACAGGGGGTCGTACTGAAGCTTTCTTT.

The chain employs TRBV5-1 and TRBJ2-1; D ambiguous. Germline CDR1 SGHRS, CDR2 YFSETQ. Deletions cut 5 bases from V and 0 bases from J, with 18 bases between. This CDR3 is built from 17 residues. The CDR3 spells CASSRDFQPSSYNEQFF. Written as DNA, the CDR3 is TGCGCCAGCAGTCGCGACTTCCAGCCCAGCTCCTACAATGAGCAGTTCTTC.

The V call is TRBV5-1, the J call TRBJ2-1, with unresolved D. This CDR3 contains 12 residues. Germline V gene lookup returns CDR1 SGHRS and CDR2 YFSETQ. Trimming cost V 5 bases and J 6 bases, with 9 bases left between them. The CDR3 reads CASRRSPNEQFF. The CDR3 DNA sequence: TGCGCCAGCAGGAGGAGCCCCAATGAGCAGTTCTTC.

This sequence joins TRBV7-6 and TRBJ2-7; 8 nucleotides align to TRBD1. Germline loops: CDR1 SGHVS, CDR2 FNYEAQ. Germline trimming cut 5 bases from V and 6 bases from J; bases unmatched to any gene: 12. CDR3 length: 15 residues. The CDR3 sequence: CASSPKPGQATEQYF. For the CDR3, the DNA is TGTGCCAGCAGCCCAAAGCCGGGACAGGCAACCGAGCAGTACTTC.